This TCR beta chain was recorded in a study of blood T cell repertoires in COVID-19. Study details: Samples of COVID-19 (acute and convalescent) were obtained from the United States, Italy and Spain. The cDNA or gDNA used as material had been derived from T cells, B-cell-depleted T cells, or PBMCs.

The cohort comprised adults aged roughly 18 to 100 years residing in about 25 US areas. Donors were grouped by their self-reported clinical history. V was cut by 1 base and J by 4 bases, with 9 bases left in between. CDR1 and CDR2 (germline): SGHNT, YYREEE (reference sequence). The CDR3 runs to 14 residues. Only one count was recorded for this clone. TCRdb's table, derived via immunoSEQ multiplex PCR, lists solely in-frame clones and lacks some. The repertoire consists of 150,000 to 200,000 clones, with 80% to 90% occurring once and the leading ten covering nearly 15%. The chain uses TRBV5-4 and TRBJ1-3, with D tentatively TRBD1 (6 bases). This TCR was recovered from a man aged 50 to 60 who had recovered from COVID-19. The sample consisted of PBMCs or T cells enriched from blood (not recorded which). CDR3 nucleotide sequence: TGTGCCAGCAGCTTGTGGGGGCCGGGAAACACCATATATTTT. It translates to CASSLWGPGNTIYF. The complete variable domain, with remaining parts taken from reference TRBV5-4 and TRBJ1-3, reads ETGVTQSPTHLIKTRGQQVTLRCSSQSGHNTVSWYQQALGQGPQFIFQYYREEENGRGNFPPRFSGLQFPNYSSELNVNALELDDSALYLCASSLWGPGNTIYFGEGSWLTVV.